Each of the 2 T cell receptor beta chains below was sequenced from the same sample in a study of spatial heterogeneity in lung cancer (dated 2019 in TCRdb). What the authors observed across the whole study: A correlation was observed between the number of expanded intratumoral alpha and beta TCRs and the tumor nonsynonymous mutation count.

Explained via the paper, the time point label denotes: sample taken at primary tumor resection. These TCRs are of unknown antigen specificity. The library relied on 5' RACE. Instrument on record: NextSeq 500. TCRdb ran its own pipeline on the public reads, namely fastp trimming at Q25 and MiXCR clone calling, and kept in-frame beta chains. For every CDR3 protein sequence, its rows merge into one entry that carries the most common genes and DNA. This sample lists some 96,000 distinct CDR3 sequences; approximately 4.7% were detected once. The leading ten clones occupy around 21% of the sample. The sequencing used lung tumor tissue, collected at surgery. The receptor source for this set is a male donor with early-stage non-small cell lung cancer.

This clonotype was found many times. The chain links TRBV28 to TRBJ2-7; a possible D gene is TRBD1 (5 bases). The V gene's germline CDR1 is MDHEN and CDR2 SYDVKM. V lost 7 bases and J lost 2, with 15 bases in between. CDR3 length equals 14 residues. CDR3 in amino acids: CASTSAGLTYEQYF. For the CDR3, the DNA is TGTGCCAGCACCTCGGCAGGGTTAACCTACGAGCAGTACTTC.

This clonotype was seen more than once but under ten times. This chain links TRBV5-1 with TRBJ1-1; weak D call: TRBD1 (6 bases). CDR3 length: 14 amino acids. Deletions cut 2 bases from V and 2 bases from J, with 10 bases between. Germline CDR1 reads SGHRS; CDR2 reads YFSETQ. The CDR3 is CASSFRTANTEAFF. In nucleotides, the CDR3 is TGCGCCAGCAGCTTTAGGACAGCTAACACTGAAGCTTTCTTT.